The present T cell receptor (beta chain) was sequenced within a study of cytomegalovirus exposure and HLA in healthy donors. Study-level points and caveats: After further analysis at a later stage, 17,000 or so TCR beta sequences were associated with HLA alleles at 0.05 false discovery rate. Sequencing likely generated an artifact that appeared as a cluster of highly shared sequence variants. In an earlier analysis, about 87% or about 30%: the productive usage of most TCR beta V segments.

The PCR used 60 Vbeta and 13 Jbeta primers. In the original analysis: Unique TCR beta chains numbered about 72 million in a later analysis, with some 9.9 million shared. Method: immunoSEQ multiplex PCR; TCRdb's copy keeps in-frame clones and lacks some. Clone size and the V and J calls come from that table; the DNA yielded D and trimming. This table has roughly 150,000 clones, roughly three quarters appearing once. Comments on this clone: What it recognizes is unknown.

The CDR3 contains 14 residues. Trimming removed 8 bases from V and 4 bases from J, with 17 bases in between. The germline gives CDR1 SGHVS, CDR2 FNYEAQ. What was sequenced was PBMCs. The sequence came from a man between 18 and 35 years old in good health and CMV-seropositive. The V gene is TRBV7-6, the J gene TRBJ2-5; D uncertain. CDR3 nucleotides: TGTGCCAGCTCGATTCGAGAATTTGGAGAGACCCAGTACTTC. This codes for CASSIREFGETQYF.